Listed here are 16 T cell receptor beta chains from one sample, sequenced in a study of T cells in Graves' hyperthyroidism and ophthalmopathy. What was amplified from RNA transcripts were TCR beta CDR3 regions. RT-PCR in the first round (using the HTBI primer set) targeted the TCR CDR3. TCRdb independently ran MiXCR on the multiplex PCR reads; one entry per CDR3 protein. The sample contains more than 650,000 distinct CDR3 sequences, 12% to 15% of which appear only once. The sample comprised blood. These receptors were collected from a woman aged 18-30 years with Graves' hyperthyroidism.

Note on this clonotype: A much larger clonotype is one base distant, so this may be a read error. The final CDR3 position lacks the conserved phenylalanine or tryptophan, pointing to a likely read error. The CDR3 DNA reads TGTGCCTGGAGTGTACGGGCGGAGGCCGAAGCTTTCTCT. Protein: CAWSVRAEAEAFS. The J gene is TRBJ1-1, the V gene TRBV30; D not resolved. CDR3 size: 13 residues. The germline CDR1 and CDR2 sequences are GTSNPN and SVGIG (reference sequence). With 0 bases removed from V and 8 bases from J, the gap between germline ends came to 13 bases.

In this sample, this clonotype turned up many times. The gene calls are TRBV28 and TRBJ1-2; TRBD1 matches 9 bases. V lost 5 bases to trimming and J lost 5 bases; unmatched junction nucleotides: 6. Germline V gene data show CDR1 as MDHEN and CDR2 as SYDVKM. This CDR3 has 14 residues. CDR3 nucleotide sequence: TGTGCCAGCAGTGAAATGACAGGGGGTTATGGCTACACCTTC. This codes for CASSEMTGGYGYTF.

This clonotype was recorded many times. The V and J genes are TRBV20-1 and TRBJ1-1; a weak D match, TRBD1 (6 bases). CDR1 and CDR2 from the germline V gene are DFQATT and SNEGSKA (reference sequence). V was pared by 5 bases and J by 1 base, with 8 bases between. The CDR3 consists of 12 residues. CDR3 DNA: TGCAGTGCTGTACAGGGGAACACTGAAGCTTTCTTT. This translates into CSAVQGNTEAFF.

The chain has TRBV7-2 and TRBJ1-2; 7 positions match TRBD1. The ends lost 7 bases at V and 8 bases at J; junction bases unmatched: 10. Germline V gene lookup returns CDR1 SGHTA and CDR2 FQGNSA. The CDR3 loop spans 13 amino acids. The CDR3 region has the DNA TGTGCCAGCAACTCTGGGCAGGGGGAAGGCTACACCTTC. This encodes CASNSGQGEGYTF. Drawing the rest from reference TRBV7-2 and TRBJ1-2, the complete variable domain is GAGVSQSPSNKVTEKGKDVELRCDPISGHTALYWYRQSLGQGLEFLIYFQGNSAPDKSGLPSDRFSAERTGGSVSTLTIQRTQQEDSAVYLCASNSGQGEGYTFGSGTRLTVV.

This clonotype was found many times. The rearrangement joins TRBV2 to TRBJ2-1; 8 nucleotides match TRBD1. V dropped 6 bases and J dropped 4; count of bases not matched to a gene: 14. CDR1 is SNHLY, CDR2 FYNNEI, per germline. The CDR3 contains 17 residues. CDR3 residues: CASRPDRAQSLYNEQFF. In DNA form, the CDR3 reads TGTGCCAGCAGGCCGGACAGGGCCCAATCCCTATACAATGAGCAGTTCTTC.

This chain joins TRBV19 and TRBJ1-5; D not resolved. Germline V CDR1 and CDR2: LNHDA, SQIVND (reference sequence). Deletions cut 4 bases from V and 2 bases from J, with 15 bases between. The CDR3 has 16 amino acids. CDR3 in DNA: TGTGCCAGTAGTAGTGTGGGAGTACACGGCAATCAGCCCCAGCATTTT. The encoded protein is CASSSVGVHGNQPQHF.

This clonotype occurred many times. The chain couples TRBV20-1 to TRBJ2-5, with D perhaps matching TRBD2 (7 bases). The CDR3 spans 14 residues. The V gene lost 2 bases and the J gene lost 2 bases, with 12 bases spanning the gap. CDR1 and CDR2 from the germline V gene are DFQATT and SNEGSKA (reference sequence). This chain's CDR3 is CSARPGRGQETQYF. The CDR3 coding sequence is TGCAGTGCTAGACCAGGGAGGGGGCAAGAGACCCAGTACTTC.

This clonotype was recorded a few times. The CDR3 sequence is CSARDQGLVISQETQYF. For the CDR3, the DNA is TGCAGTGCTAGAGATCAGGGACTAGTTATATCCCAAGAGACCCAGTACTTC. The rearrangement links TRBV20-1 to TRBJ2-5, with TRBD2 matching 8 bases. Trimming removed 0 bases from V and 1 base from J; junction bases left unmatched: 10. The CDR3 loop spans 17 amino acids. CDR1 DFQATT and CDR2 SNEGSKA come from the germline V gene (reference sequence).

This clonotype appeared many times. The chain has TRBV7-2 and TRBJ2-5; D may be TRBD2 (6 bases). V lost 1 base to trimming and J lost 1 base, with 7 bases between them. This CDR3 is built from 14 residues. From germline, CDR1 is SGHTA and CDR2 FQGNSA. CDR3 residues: CASSLGGAQETQYF. In DNA form, the CDR3 reads TGTGCCAGCAGCTTAGGCGGGGCCCAAGAGACCCAGTACTTC.

This clonotype was counted once. The chain employs TRBV7-9 and TRBJ2-3, with D tentatively TRBD2 (6 bases). The V gene lost 6 bases and the J gene lost 1 base, with 20 bases spanning the gap. This CDR3 contains 17 residues. Germline CDR1 and CDR2: SEHNR and FQNEAQ (reference sequence). CDR3 DNA sequence: TGTGCCAGCAGATTATCCTCTATCGGAGGGCGCACAGATACGCAGTATTTT. Translation gives CASRLSSIGGRTDTQYF.

The V call is TRBV27, the J call TRBJ2-1; a possible D gene is TRBD1 (5 bases). This CDR3 comprises 13 residues. Germline V gene data show CDR1 as MNHEY and CDR2 as SMNVEV (reference sequence). Trimming left V 0 bases short and J 9 bases short, with 9 bases between. As DNA, the CDR3 is TGTGCCAGCAGTTTATCGTCTGGGGCTGAGCAGTTCTTC. Translating it yields CASSLSSGAEQFF.

The J gene is TRBJ2-5, the V gene TRBV24-1; tentatively, D is TRBD2 (6 bases). The CDR3 covers 13 residues. Trimming took 9 bases from V and 4 from J, leaving 14 bases between them. Germline CDR1 reads KGHDR; CDR2 reads SFDVKD. CDR3 amino acids: CATGRGKRETQYF. CDR3 DNA sequence: TGTGCCACCGGTCGCGGGAAAAGAGAGACCCAGTACTTC.

This clonotype was seen once. The chain carries TRBV5-1 and TRBJ1-6; a possible D gene is TRBD1 (5 bases). Germline CDR1 reads SGHRS; CDR2 reads YFSETQ. Trimming pared 4 bases from V and 8 bases from J, leaving 16 bases between. The length of the CDR3 is 15 residues. This CDR3 is CASSMWTPGDSPLHF. CDR3 nucleotides: TGCGCCAGCAGCATGTGGACACCGGGGGATTCACCCCTCCACTTT.

The J gene is TRBJ2-5, the V gene TRBV5-1; no clear D. Per the germline V gene, CDR1 is SGHRS and CDR2 is YFSETQ. The CDR3 spans 18 residues. V dropped 6 bases and J dropped 5 bases, with 29 bases sitting between them. The CDR3 protein is CASMFSHTEPRARETQYF. The DNA of the CDR3 is TGCGCCAGCATGTTCTCTCACACTGAGCCCCGGGCACGGGAGACCCAGTACTTC. Together with reference TRBV5-1 and TRBJ2-5, the CDR3 gives the full variable domain: KAGVTQTPRYLIKTRGQQVTLSCSPISGHRSVSWYQQTPGQGLQFLFEYFSETQRNKGNFPGRFSGRQFSNSRSEMNVSTLELGDSALYLCASMFSHTEPRARETQYFGPGTRLLVL.

The rearrangement links TRBV5-1 to TRBJ2-3, with D unclear. V was shortened by 7 bases and J by 6 bases, with 21 bases between the two germline ends. The CDR3 runs 15 residues. Per germline, CDR1 SGHRS and CDR2 YFSETQ. The CDR3 sequence: CASGPYIGRMDTQYF. The CDR3 nucleotides read TGCGCCAGCGGGCCTTACATAGGGCGTATGGATACGCAGTATTTT.

As DNA, the CDR3 is TGTGCCACCAGTGATAACAGGGCAATGGACTACGAGCAGTACTTC. Encoded protein: CATSDNRAMDYEQYF. The chain is built from TRBV24-1 and TRBJ2-7, with a tentative D call TRBD1 (6 bases). Germline lookup yields CDR1 KGHDR and CDR2 SFDVKD. The CDR3 sequence is 15 residues long. With 3 bases removed from V and 3 bases from J, the gap between germline ends came to 14 bases.